Below are 14 T cell receptor beta chains sequenced from a single sample in a study of T cells after yellow fever vaccination. Each CDR3 protein is one row after TCRdb ran MiXCR on the 5' RACE reads. The sample has roughly 50,000 distinct CDR3 sequences; roughly 7.3% are singletons. The specimen was CD8+ T cells sorted from PBMCs, collected less than 16 days after the first yellow fever vaccination. The source is a man younger than 35 who received the YFV17D yellow fever vaccine.

This clonotype has a count of ten or more. The chain has TRBV29-1 and TRBJ2-7; 8 nucleotides align to TRBD2. V shed 2 bases, J shed 6 bases, and the junction held 9 bases outside the gene matches. This CDR3 has 14 amino acids. Germline loops: CDR1 SQVTM, CDR2 ANQGSEA. The chain's CDR3 is CSVENPSGSSEQYV. The CDR3 DNA is TGCAGCGTTGAAAACCCTAGCGGGTCAAGCGAGCAGTACGTC.

This clonotype has at least ten counts. The V call is TRBV5-6, the J call TRBJ2-3, with D tentatively TRBD1 (5 bases). Germline V gene lookup returns CDR1 SGHDT and CDR2 YYEEEE. V was pared by 0 bases and J by 2 bases, with 13 bases between. This CDR3 comprises 16 residues. CDR3 DNA sequence: TGTGCCAGCAGCTTGGTTAGGGGCTTCTTCACAGATACGCAGTATTTT. Amino acid sequence: CASSLVRGFFTDTQYF. Combining the CDR3 with reference TRBV5-6 and TRBJ2-3 gives the whole variable domain DAGVTQSPTHLIKTRGQQVTLRCSPKSGHDTVSWYQQALGQGPQFIFQYYEEEERQRGNFPDRFSGHQFPNYSSELNVNALLLGDSALYLCASSLVRGFFTDTQYFGPGTRLTVL.

This clonotype has at least ten counts. This chain joins TRBV6-6 and TRBJ1-4, with D hard to call. The CDR3 extends over 13 amino acids. From germline, CDR1 is MNHNY and CDR2 SVGAGI (reference sequence). Between the trimmed V and J ends, which lost 6 bases and 4 bases, there was a span of 9 bases. The CDR3 region is CASRDGINEKLFF. DNA for the CDR3: TGTGCCAGCAGGGACGGAATTAATGAAAAACTGTTTTTT.

This clonotype was seen ten or more times. The chain employs TRBV5-6 and TRBJ1-1; D not certain. V was pared by 4 bases and J by 2 bases, with 9 bases between. The CDR3 covers 13 residues. Germline V gives CDR1 SGHDT, CDR2 YYEEEE. The CDR3: CASSSAGNTEAFF. CDR3 nucleotides: TGTGCCAGCAGCAGCGCTGGAAACACTGAAGCTTTCTTT.

In this sample, this clonotype turned up many times. The chain combines TRBV4-3 with TRBJ1-2, with 9 nucleotides matching TRBD1. V shed 1 base, J shed 3 bases, and the junction held 6 bases outside the gene matches. Per the germline V gene, CDR1 is LGHNA and CDR2 is YSLEER. The CDR3 consists of 16 residues. CDR3: CASSQAGTGPHYGYTF. The CDR3 region has the DNA TGCGCCAGCAGCCAAGCCGGGACAGGGCCACACTATGGCTACACCTTC.

This clonotype occurred a few times. The chain carries TRBV9 and TRBJ2-3; D is unclear. CDR3 length: 12 amino acids. Germline loops: CDR1 SGDLS, CDR2 YYNGEE. V was pared by 3 bases and J by 2 bases, with 4 bases between. The CDR3 nucleotides read TGTGCCAGCAGCGGGGACACAGATACGCAGTATTTT. Encoded protein: CASSGDTDTQYF.

This clonotype came up many times. The chain has TRBV7-2 and TRBJ2-1; TRBD1 agrees at 9 bases. Germline assignment: CDR1 SGHTA and CDR2 FQGNSA. The CDR3 covers 15 residues. V gave up 3 bases and J gave up 6 bases; unmatched junction bases: 6. CDR3 DNA: TGTGCCAGCAGCTTTCGGGACAGGGCTCCCAATGAGCAGTTCTTC. Its protein is CASSFRDRAPNEQFF.

This clonotype was seen at least ten times. In nucleotides, the CDR3 is TGTGCCAGCAGCTCCGGACTAGCGGGGGGGCGGGAGCAGTTCTTC. Its translation: CASSSGLAGGREQFF. The V call is TRBV7-2, the J call TRBJ2-1; 15 bases are a match to TRBD2. After removal of 4 bases from V and 10 bases from J, the junction contained 5 bases not matched to a gene. This CDR3 comprises 15 residues. Per germline, CDR1 SGHTA and CDR2 FQGNSA.

This clonotype was found many times. The CDR3, as DNA: TGTGCCAGCAGCTTAGAGGCAGGGGCGGAGACCCAGTACTTC. Translated, it gives CASSLEAGAETQYF. The V call is TRBV7-2, the J call TRBJ2-5; D is possibly TRBD1 (6 bases). Germline V gives CDR1 SGHTA, CDR2 FQGNSA. CDR3 length equals 14 residues. Trimming shortened V by 1 base and J by 5 bases, and 11 bases separated the two germline ends.

The table lists this clonotype with many counts. The chain links TRBV20-1 to TRBJ2-7, with a tentative D call TRBD1 (5 bases). The CDR3 has 13 amino acids. Germline V lookup: CDR1 DFQATT, CDR2 SNEGSKA (reference sequence). The V end lost 1 base, the J end lost 4 bases, and 11 bases lay between the germline ends. The CDR3 reads CSARVQGLYEQYF. The CDR3, as DNA: TGCAGTGCTAGAGTCCAGGGCCTGTACGAGCAGTACTTC.

In regard to this clonotype: A clone one base away is much larger, so this may be a read error. The genes are TRBV6-2 or TRBV6-3 and TRBJ2-1, with 9 bases lining up with TRBD2. The CDR3 runs 17 residues. Trimming at V came to 4 bases and at J to 4 bases, leaving 11 bases not matched to a gene. Germline V CDR1 and CDR2: MNHEY, SVGEGT. The CDR3 sequence: CASSCWSGLAPYNEQFF. The CDR3 nucleotides read TGTGCCAGCAGTTGCTGGTCGGGACTAGCTCCGTACAATGAGCAGTTCTTC.

With regard to this clonotype: A much more abundant neighbour one base away suggests this may be a read error. The chain combines TRBV7-6 with TRBJ2-1; a weak D match, TRBD1 (6 bases). Germline values: CDR1 SGHVS, CDR2 FNYEAQ. The CDR3 is made up of 15 amino acids. DNA for the CDR3: TGTGCCGGCAGCCCTACAGGGTCCCCCTACAATGAGCAGTTCTTC. This gives the protein CAGSPTGSPYNEQFF.

This clonotype was observed many times. V usage is TRBV4-1 and J usage is TRBJ1-2; TRBD1 agrees at 8 bases. V shed 1 base and J 4 bases; nucleotides not matched to a gene: 5. The germline V gene has CDR1 MGHRA and CDR2 YSYEKL. The CDR3 contains 15 residues. The CDR3 is CASSQGDRNPYGYTF. CDR3 bases: TGCGCCAGCAGCCAAGGGGACAGGAACCCCTATGGCTACACCTTC.

This clonotype was detected ten times or more. This chain uses TRBV6-2 or TRBV6-3 with TRBJ2-7; 10 bases are a match to TRBD1. From germline, CDR1 is MNHEY and CDR2 SVGEGT. The CDR3 loop spans 17 amino acids. J gave up 3 bases and V 5 bases, and 13 bases lay outside the gene matches. The CDR3 coding sequence is TGTGCCAGCAGTCTACCGGGACAGGGGTTTTCGGGCTACGAGCAGTACTTC. Translating gives CASSLPGQGFSGYEQYF.